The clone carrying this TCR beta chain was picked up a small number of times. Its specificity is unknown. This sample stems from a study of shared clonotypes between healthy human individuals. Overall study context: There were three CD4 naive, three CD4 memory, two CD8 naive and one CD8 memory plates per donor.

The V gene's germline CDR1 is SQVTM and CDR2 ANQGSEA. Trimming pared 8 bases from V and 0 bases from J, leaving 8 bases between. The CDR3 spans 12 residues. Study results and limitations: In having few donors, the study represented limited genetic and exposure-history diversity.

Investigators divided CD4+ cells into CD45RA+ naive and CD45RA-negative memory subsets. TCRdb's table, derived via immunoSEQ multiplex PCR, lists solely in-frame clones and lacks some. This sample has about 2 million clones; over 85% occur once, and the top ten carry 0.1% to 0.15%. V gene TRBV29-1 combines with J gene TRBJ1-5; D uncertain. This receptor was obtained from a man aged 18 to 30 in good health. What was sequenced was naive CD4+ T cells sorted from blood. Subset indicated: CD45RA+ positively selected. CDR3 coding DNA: TGCAGCTATAGGAATAGCAATCAGCCCCAGCATTTT. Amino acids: CSYRNSNQPQHF.